These 15 T cell receptor beta chains originate from one sample sequenced in a study of beta chain features in type 1 diabetes. No cognate antigen is known for these TCRs. As every portion of the isolated RNA was reverse transcribed, the sequencing read expressed TCRB transcripts. The protocol was immunoSEQ multiplex PCR, while the TCRdb copy is restricted to in-frame clones and leaves out a portion. The sample contains 150,000 or so clones, 63% of which appear only once. Study conclusions and caveats: Moderate but significant shortening of TCRB CDR3s was recorded in all four CD4+ subsets from Type 1 diabetes patients.

Source material: naive CD4+ T cells from blood. The receptors derive from a young man with type 1 diabetes.

The gene calls are TRBV27 and TRBJ2-1; 9 nucleotides agree with TRBD1. The V gene end was trimmed by 3 bases and the J gene end by 9 bases; junction bases not matched to a gene: 9. Looked up from germline, CDR1 is MNHEY and CDR2 is SMNVEV (reference sequence). This CDR3 region has 15 residues. The CDR3 DNA follows: TGTGCCAGCAGTTTGGTGACAGGGGGTGACATTGAGCAGTTCTTC. Residues: CASSLVTGGDIEQFF.

The chain has TRBV9 and TRBJ2-5, with a weak D call TRBD2 (6 bases). CDR3 length equals 15 residues. The V and J ends lost 2 bases and 4 bases respectively, with 15 bases between them. CDR1 SGDLS and CDR2 YYNGEE come from the germline V gene. The CDR3 DNA reads as TGTGCCAGCAGCGTGGGAGGACTGAGCGGAGAGACCCAGTACTTC. Protein sequence: CASSVGGLSGETQYF.

The V call is TRBV14, the J call TRBJ2-1; D gene unclear. Trimming left V 1 base short and J 1 base short, with 11 bases between. This CDR3 spans 16 amino acids. Germline V gene data show CDR1 as SGHDN and CDR2 as FVKESK. The DNA for the CDR3 is TGTGCCAGCAGCCAAGGTTCCCTTTCTTCCTACAATGAGCAGTTCTTC. This sequence encodes CASSQGSLSSYNEQFF.

This clone was recorded a few times. In DNA form, the CDR3 reads TGCGCCAGCAGCGACGGGACGGGTACGAGCAATCAGCCCCAGCATTTT. This encodes CASSDGTGTSNQPQHF. The V gene is TRBV5-1, the J gene TRBJ1-5, with a possible D match to TRBD1 (5 bases). Trimming took 4 bases from V and 1 from J, leaving 15 bases between them. The CDR3 length is 16 residues. Germline CDR1 is SGHRS and CDR2 is YFSETQ. The full variable domain, its missing parts supplied by reference TRBV5-1 and TRBJ1-5, is KAGVTQTPRYLIKTRGQQVTLSCSPISGHRSVSWYQQTPGQGLQFLFEYFSETQRNKGNFPGRFSGRQFSNSRSEMNVSTLELGDSALYLCASSDGTGTSNQPQHFGDGTRLSIL.

The J gene is TRBJ2-1, the V gene TRBV25-1; 7 bases are shared with TRBD1. Losses at the gene ends were 6 bases for V and 1 base for J; bases not matched to a gene: 6. CDR3 length: 15 amino acids. CDR1 is MGHDK and CDR2 is SYGVNS in the germline V gene. The CDR3 DNA is TGTGCCAGCAGAAGCGACAGGGAGTCCTACAATGAGCAGTTCTTC. It yields the protein CASRSDRESYNEQFF.

This clone has only a few counts. The chain combines TRBV7-2 with TRBJ2-1, with 7 nucleotides matching TRBD2. Germline-derived CDR1 and CDR2 are SGHTA and FQGNSA. This CDR3 has 15 amino acids. V shed 2 bases, J shed 3 bases, and the junction held 4 bases outside the gene matches. The CDR3 DNA reads TGTGCCAGCAGCTTAAAGCGGGGCAACTACAATGAGCAGTTCTTC. Its protein product is CASSLKRGNYNEQFF.

This clone has more than one count but fewer than ten. The J gene is TRBJ2-3, the V gene TRBV4-1; 7 nucleotides align to TRBD2. Trimming removed 0 bases from V and 3 bases from J; junction bases left unmatched: 12. CDR1 and CDR2 from the germline V gene are MGHRA and YSYEKL. This CDR3 contains 18 residues. This chain's CDR3 is CASSQDGTGRGITDTQYF. The CDR3 DNA is TGCGCCAGCAGCCAAGATGGGACTGGGCGGGGGATAACAGATACGCAGTATTTT.

On this clone itself: Relative to the germline gene, one junction end is altered; a read error may explain this. The CDR3 nucleotides read TGTGCTAGCAGCCCAAGAAGGGGGATATGGAATTCACCCCTCCACTTT. This encodes CASSPRRGIWNSPLHF. The chain links TRBV7-7 to TRBJ1-6, with D possibly being TRBD1 (6 bases). The CDR3 sequence is 16 residues long. Germline V gene sequence: CDR1 SSHAT, CDR2 FNYEAQ (reference sequence).

This clone occurred a few times. Other DNA sequences within the sample encode an identical CDR3. The chain couples TRBV9 to TRBJ2-1; 10 nucleotides agree with TRBD2. The CDR3 length is 15 residues. J was trimmed by 4 bases and V by 0 bases; bases with no gene match: 1. From germline, CDR1 is SGDLS and CDR2 YYNGEE. CDR3 sequence reads: CASSVASGGYNEQFF. CDR3 nucleotides: TGTGCCAGCAGCGTAGCTAGCGGGGGATACAATGAGCAGTTCTTC. Together with reference TRBV9 and TRBJ2-1, the CDR3 gives the full variable domain: DSGVTQTPKHLITATGQRVTLRCSPRSGDLSVYWYQQSLDQGLQFLIQYYNGEERAKGNILERFSAQQFPDLHSELNLSSLELGDSALYFCASSVASGGYNEQFFGPGTRLTVL.

The chain employs TRBV28 and TRBJ2-1; D might be TRBD1 or TRBD2, each matching 5 bases. V was cut by 3 bases and J by 0 bases, with 15 bases left in between. CDR1 and CDR2 (germline): MDHEN, SYDVKM. This CDR3 comprises 17 residues. CDR3 in DNA: TGTGCCAGCAGTTTTACGGGGCTTGGGATCTCCTACAATGAGCAGTTCTTC. This gives the protein CASSFTGLGISYNEQFF.

This sequence joins TRBV2 and TRBJ2-3; TRBD1 matches at 7 bases. This CDR3 has 12 amino acids. CDR1 is SNHLY, CDR2 FYNNEI, per germline. The V and J ends lost 5 bases and 12 bases, in that order; junction bases with no gene match: 8. The CDR3 loop reads CASSRDSPGQYF. The DNA of the CDR3 is TGTGCCAGCAGTCGGGACAGCCCTGGACAGTATTTT.

The table lists this clone with a few counts. The chain combines TRBV7-2 with TRBJ2-7; 10 bases line up with TRBD2. Trimming at V came to 0 bases and at J to 9 bases, leaving 14 bases not matched to a gene. The CDR3 consists of 17 residues. CDR1 is SGHTA and CDR2 is FQGNSA in the germline V gene. The CDR3 bases are TGTGCCAGCAGCTTAGCAACGACTAGCGGGCTAAACGCGGGGCAGTACTTC. This sequence encodes CASSLATTSGLNAGQYF.

This clone came up a few times. The V and J genes are TRBV6-4 and TRBJ2-7; TRBD1 matches at 10 bases. Germline CDR1 MRHNA, CDR2 SNTAGT. The CDR3 consists of 14 residues. Trimming at V came to 6 bases and at J to 6 bases, leaving 8 bases not matched to a gene. DNA for the CDR3: TGTGCCAGCAGCCCCGGGACAGGGGCTCGCGAGCAGTACTTC. Its protein product is CASSPGTGAREQYF.

This clone has a single count. This chain uses TRBV7-2 with TRBJ1-3; no clear D gene. Germline CDR1 SGHTA, CDR2 FQGNSA. The germline V and J ends were trimmed by 2 bases and 8 bases, with 10 bases remaining between them. The CDR3 loop spans 13 amino acids. The CDR3 nucleotides read TGTGCCAGCAGCTTATACGCGGAGTACACCATATATTTT. The encoded protein is CASSLYAEYTIYF.

The chain combines TRBV7-2 with TRBJ2-5; D not certain. This CDR3 spans 12 amino acids. Trimming took off 7 bases at V and 0 bases at J, with 6 bases between the two ends. Germline lookup yields CDR1 SGHTA and CDR2 FQGNSA. The CDR3 spells CASTRYQETQYF. CDR3 coding DNA: TGTGCCAGCACCAGGTACCAAGAGACCCAGTACTTC.